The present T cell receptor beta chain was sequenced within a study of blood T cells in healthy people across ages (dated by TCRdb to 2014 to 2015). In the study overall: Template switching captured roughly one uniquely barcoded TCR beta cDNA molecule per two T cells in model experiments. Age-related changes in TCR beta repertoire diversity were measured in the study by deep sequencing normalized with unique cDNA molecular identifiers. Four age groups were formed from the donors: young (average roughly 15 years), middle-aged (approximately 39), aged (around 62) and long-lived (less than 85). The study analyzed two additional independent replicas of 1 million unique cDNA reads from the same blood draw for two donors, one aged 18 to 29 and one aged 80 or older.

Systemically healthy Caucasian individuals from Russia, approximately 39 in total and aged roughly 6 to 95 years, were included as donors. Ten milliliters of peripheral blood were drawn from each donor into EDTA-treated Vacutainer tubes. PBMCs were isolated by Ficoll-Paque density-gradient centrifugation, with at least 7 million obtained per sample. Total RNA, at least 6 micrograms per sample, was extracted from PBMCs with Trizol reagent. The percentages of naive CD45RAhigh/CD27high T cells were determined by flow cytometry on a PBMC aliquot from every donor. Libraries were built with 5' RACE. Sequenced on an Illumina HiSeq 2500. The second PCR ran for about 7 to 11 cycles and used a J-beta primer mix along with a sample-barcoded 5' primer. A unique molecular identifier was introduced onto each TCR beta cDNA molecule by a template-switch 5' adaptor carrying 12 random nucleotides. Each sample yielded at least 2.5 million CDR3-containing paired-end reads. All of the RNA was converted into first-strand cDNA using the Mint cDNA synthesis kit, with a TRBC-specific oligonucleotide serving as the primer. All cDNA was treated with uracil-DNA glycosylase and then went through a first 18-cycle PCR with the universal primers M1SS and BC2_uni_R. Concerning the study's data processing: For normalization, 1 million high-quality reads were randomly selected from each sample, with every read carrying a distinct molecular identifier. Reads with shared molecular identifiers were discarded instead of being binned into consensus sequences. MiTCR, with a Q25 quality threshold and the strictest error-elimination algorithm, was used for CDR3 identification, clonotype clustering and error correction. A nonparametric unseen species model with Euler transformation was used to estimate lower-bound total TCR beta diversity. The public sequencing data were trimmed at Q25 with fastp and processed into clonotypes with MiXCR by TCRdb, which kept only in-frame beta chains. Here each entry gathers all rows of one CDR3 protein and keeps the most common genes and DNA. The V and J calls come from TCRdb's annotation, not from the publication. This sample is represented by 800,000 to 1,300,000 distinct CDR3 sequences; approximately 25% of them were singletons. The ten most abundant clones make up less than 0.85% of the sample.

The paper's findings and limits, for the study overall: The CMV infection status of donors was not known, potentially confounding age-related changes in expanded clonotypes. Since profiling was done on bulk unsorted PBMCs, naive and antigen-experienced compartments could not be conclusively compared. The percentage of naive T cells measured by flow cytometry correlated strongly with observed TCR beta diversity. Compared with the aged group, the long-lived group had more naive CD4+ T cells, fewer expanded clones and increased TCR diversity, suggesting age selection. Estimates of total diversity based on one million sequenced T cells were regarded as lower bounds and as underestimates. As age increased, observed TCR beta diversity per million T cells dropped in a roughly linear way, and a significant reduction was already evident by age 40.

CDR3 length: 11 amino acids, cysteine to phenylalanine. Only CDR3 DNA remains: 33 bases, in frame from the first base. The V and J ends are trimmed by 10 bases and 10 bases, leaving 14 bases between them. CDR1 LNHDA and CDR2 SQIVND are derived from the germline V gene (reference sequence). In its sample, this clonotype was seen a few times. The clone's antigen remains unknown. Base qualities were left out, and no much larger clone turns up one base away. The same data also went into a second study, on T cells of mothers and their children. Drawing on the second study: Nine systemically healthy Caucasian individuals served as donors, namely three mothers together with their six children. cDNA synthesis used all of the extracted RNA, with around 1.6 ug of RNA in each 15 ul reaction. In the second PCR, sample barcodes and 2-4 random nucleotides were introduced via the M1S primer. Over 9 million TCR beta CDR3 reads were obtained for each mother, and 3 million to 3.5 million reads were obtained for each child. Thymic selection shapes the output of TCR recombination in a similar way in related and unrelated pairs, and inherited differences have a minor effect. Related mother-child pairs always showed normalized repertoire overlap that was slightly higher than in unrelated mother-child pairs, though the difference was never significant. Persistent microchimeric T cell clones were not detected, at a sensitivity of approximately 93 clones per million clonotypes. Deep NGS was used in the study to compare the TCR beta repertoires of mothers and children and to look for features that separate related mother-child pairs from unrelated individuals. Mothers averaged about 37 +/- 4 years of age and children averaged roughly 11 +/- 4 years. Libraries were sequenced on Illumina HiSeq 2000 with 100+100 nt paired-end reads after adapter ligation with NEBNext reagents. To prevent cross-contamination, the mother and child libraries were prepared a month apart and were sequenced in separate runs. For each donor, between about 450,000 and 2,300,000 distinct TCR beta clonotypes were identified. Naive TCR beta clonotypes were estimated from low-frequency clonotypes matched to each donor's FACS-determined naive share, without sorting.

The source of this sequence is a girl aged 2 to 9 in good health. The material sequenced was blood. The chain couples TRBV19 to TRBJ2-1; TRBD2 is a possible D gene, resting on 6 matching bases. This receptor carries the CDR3 CATGVTWEQFF. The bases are TGTGCCACGGGGGTTACATGGGAGCAGTTCTTC.